The rows below give T cell receptor beta chains drawn from one sample of a study of T-cell reconstitution after alpha-beta-depleted transplantation in children. TCRdb re-analysed the PCR reads in MiXCR, keeping a single row per CDR3 protein. The sample lists 95,000 to 150,000 distinct CDR3 sequences; 20% to 25% were seen once. The specimen comprised PBMCs, mostly from graft donor cells, sampled 180 days after TCRalphabeta/CD19-depleted stem cell transplant. The source is a male patient aged 2-15 years who had a stem cell transplant for chronic granulomatous disease, so the T cells may come from the graft donor. Both conserved end residues are part of each CDR3. Each record gives: clone size, J gene, D gene, V gene, CDR3 DNA, CDR3 protein. The D gene is left open where the match is weak. Rows give clone size only sometimes, using once, few, many, or a class for an expanded clone.

few,TRBJ1-3,TRBD1,TRBV6-5,TGTGCCAGCAGTTTCGCTCAGACAGGGGGATTAACTGGAAACACCATATATTTT,CASSFAQTGGLTGNTIYF
few,TRBJ2-5,NA,TRBV10-3,TGTGCCATCAGTGAACTGCTGCAAGAGACCCAGTACTTC,CAISELLQETQYF
NA,TRBJ2-7,TRBD1,TRBV5-1,TGCGCCAGCGGACGACAGGGGGCATACGAGCAGTACTTC,CASGRQGAYEQYF
NA,TRBJ2-3,NA,TRBV4-1,TGCGCCAGCAGCCAGCGATGGGAGAGCACAGATACGCAGTATTTT,CASSQRWESTDTQYF
many,TRBJ1-1,NA,TRBV7-9,TGTGCCAGCCGTCTTGGGACTGAAGCTTTCTTT,CASRLGTEAFF
NA,TRBJ2-5,NA,TRBV5-4,TGTGCCAGCAGCCCCGCAGGGGGGGACGAGACCCAGTACTTC,CASSPAGGDETQYF
few,TRBJ1-5,TRBD1,TRBV20-1,TGCAGTGCTAGAGGCCGGCAGGGGGGGAATCAGCCCCAGCATTTT,CSARGRQGGNQPQHF
NA,TRBJ2-1,TRBD2,TRBV12-3/TRBV12-4,TGTGCCAGCAGTTTGGTAGCGGGAGTGGGTGAGCAGTTCTTC,CASSLVAGVGEQFF
many,TRBJ1-6,NA,TRBV14,TGTGCCAGCAGCCACATTCAGAATTCACCCCTCCACTTT,CASSHIQNSPLHF
many,TRBJ2-7,NA,TRBV20-1,TGCAGTGCTAGAGATGAGGGGTCTCCAGCACCCTACGAGCAGTACTTC,CSARDEGSPAPYEQYF
many,TRBJ2-5,NA,TRBV7-2,TGTGCCAGCAGCTCAGATTGGACTAAACCCCAAGAGACCCAGTACTTC,CASSSDWTKPQETQYF
NA,TRBJ2-7,TRBD1,TRBV13,TGTGCCAGCAGCCGACAGGGGCGAGTTAACGAGCAGTACTTC,CASSRQGRVNEQYF
NA,TRBJ2-1,NA,TRBV7-2,TGTGCCAGCAGCTTGAGCGATGAGCAGTTCTTC,CASSLSDEQFF
NA,TRBJ2-3,TRBD2,TRBV7-2,TGTGCCAGCAGCCCTAGCGGGGGGTTCGCAGATACGCAGTATTTT,CASSPSGGFADTQYF
NA,TRBJ2-1,NA,TRBV20-1,TGCAGTGCTAGAGCCGGGACGCGGGAGCAGTTCTTC,CSARAGTREQFF
NA,TRBJ1-2,NA,TRBV25-1,TGTGCCAGCAGCGGAATTGGGGGGAGCGGCTACACCTTC,CASSGIGGSGYTF
NA,TRBJ2-3,TRBD2,TRBV7-9,TGTGCCAGCAGCTTAGATCTAGCGGGGAAGGATACGCAGTATTTT,CASSLDLAGKDTQYF
NA,TRBJ2-3,NA,TRBV5-1,TGCGCCAGCAGCTTGTTCGGGGCAGATACGCAGTATTTT,CASSLFGADTQYF
few,TRBJ1-5,NA,TRBV12-3/TRBV12-4,TGTGCCAGCAGTGTAGACAAACAGCCCCAGCATTTT,CASSVDKQPQHF
few,TRBJ2-7,TRBD2,TRBV6-5,TGTGCCAGCAGTAGGGGGACTAGCGGGACGGGAGAGCAGTACTTC,CASSRGTSGTGEQYF
once,TRBJ2-7,NA,TRBV12-3/TRBV12-4,TGTGCCAGCAGTTTATATTCTGGCACGGGAGACGAGCAGTACTTC,CASSLYSGTGDEQYF
many,TRBJ2-7,TRBD1,TRBV29-1,TGCAGCGTTGAACAGGGGGCATACGAGCAGTACTTC,CSVEQGAYEQYF
NA,TRBJ2-7,NA,TRBV25-1,TGTGCCAGCAGTGACAGGGACGTGTTACCCGATTACGAGCAGTACTTC,CASSDRDVLPDYEQYF
few,TRBJ2-1,TRBD2,TRBV7-3,TGTGCCAGCAGCCGAGGGACTAGCAGTGTCAATGAGCAGTTCTTC,CASSRGTSSVNEQFF
many,TRBJ2-1,TRBD1,TRBV10-3,TGTGCCATGAACTCACTATTATTGGGGACAGGGGTGTTCTTC,CAMNSLLLGTGVFF
few,TRBJ2-3,NA,TRBV29-1,TGCAGCGCTGGGCCTAATCGAAACACAGATACGCAGTATTTT,CSAGPNRNTDTQYF
few,TRBJ2-5,TRBD1,TRBV29-1,TGCAGCGTCAACAGGGGGTACGGCGAGACCCAGTACTTC,CSVNRGYGETQYF
NA,TRBJ2-3,TRBD1,TRBV27,TGTGCCAGCAGTTATAAAACAGGGGGTACGACAGATACGCAGTATTTT,CASSYKTGGTTDTQYF
NA,TRBJ2-3,NA,TRBV12-3/TRBV12-4,TGTGCCAGCAGTCCCGCATCGCTATCGGTGGGAGATACGCAGTATTTT,CASSPASLSVGDTQYF
many,TRBJ1-2,NA,TRBV4-2,TGTGCCAGCAGCCCCTTGGACAGTGACTATGGCTACACCTTC,CASSPLDSDYGYTF
many,TRBJ2-5,NA,TRBV11-2,TGTGCCAGCAGCTTACATTTCGGGACCCCTGGAGAGACCCAGTACTTC,CASSLHFGTPGETQYF
few,TRBJ2-5,NA,TRBV12-3/TRBV12-4,TGTGCCAGCAGTTTCTCAGGGGGAGGAGAGACCCAGTACTTC,CASSFSGGGETQYF
NA,TRBJ1-2,TRBD1,TRBV12-3/TRBV12-4,TGTGCCAGCAGACAGGACAGGGTTTCTTCTAACTATGGCTACACCTTC,CASRQDRVSSNYGYTF
many,TRBJ1-3,NA,TRBV9,TGTGCCAGCAGCCTCACCGAGGCAGACAGCTCTGGAAACACCATATATTTT,CASSLTEADSSGNTIYF
NA,TRBJ1-1,NA,TRBV29-1,TGCAGCGTTGAAGGGCAGAACACTGAAGCTTTCTTT,CSVEGQNTEAFF
NA,TRBJ1-4,NA,TRBV19,TGTGCCAGTAGTATCGGGGATGCAACTAATGAAAAACTGTTTTTT,CASSIGDATNEKLFF
NA,TRBJ2-2,TRBD1,TRBV27,TGTGCCAGCAGAAGGGACAGGGGTTCCACCGGGGAGCTGTTTTTT,CASRRDRGSTGELFF
few,TRBJ2-3,NA,TRBV12-5,TGTGCTAGTGGTGGCCTGGCCGCCTCCGGAGATACGCAGTATTTT,CASGGLAASGDTQYF
many,TRBJ2-5,NA,TRBV20-1,TGCAGTGCTAGAGGGAGTATATGGGAGACCCAGTACTTC,CSARGSIWETQYF
NA,TRBJ1-2,NA,TRBV27,TGTGCCAGCTCTCCCCGACCAGGGCCAGTTGGCTACACCTTC,CASSPRPGPVGYTF
NA,TRBJ1-2,NA,TRBV12-3/TRBV12-4,TGTGCCAGCAGTTTGCAGGGTATGAAGTCGGTTGGCTACACCTTC,CASSLQGMKSVGYTF
NA,TRBJ1-1,NA,TRBV4-2,TGTGCCAGCAGCCAAGACGGGGGCGGCACTGAAGCTTTCTTT,CASSQDGGGTEAFF
NA,TRBJ2-7,TRBD2,TRBV12-3/TRBV12-4,TGTGCCAGCAGTGGATGGGAGGTCGGGGGGGAGGAGCAGTACTTC,CASSGWEVGGEEQYF
few,TRBJ1-6,NA,TRBV5-1,TGCGCCAGCAGCTTGGAGGGGAATTCACCCCTCCACTTT,CASSLEGNSPLHF
few,TRBJ2-3,TRBD1,TRBV18,TGTGCCAGCTCACCTAACAACAGGGGACGGGGCACAGATACGCAGTATTTT,CASSPNNRGRGTDTQYF
many,TRBJ1-2,NA,TRBV5-1,TGCGCCAGCAGAGAGCTTACAGACAAGTGCTACACCTTC,CASRELTDKCYTF
many,TRBJ2-2,NA,TRBV7-9,TGTGCCAGCAACCAGAAGGGTGCCGGGGAGCTGTTTTTT,CASNQKGAGELFF
NA,TRBJ1-5,TRBD1,TRBV12-3/TRBV12-4,TGTGCCAGCAGTCAGACAGGGATGTGGCAGCCCCAGCATTTT,CASSQTGMWQPQHF
NA,TRBJ2-2,TRBD2,TRBV5-5,TGTGCCAGCAGCCCCAGGACTAGCGAGGGCGGGGAGCTGTTTTTT,CASSPRTSEGGELFF
NA,TRBJ2-1,NA,TRBV5-4,TGTGCCAGCAGCTTGGCCGTGGTACGAGCTAGCTCCTACAATGAGCAGTTCTTC,CASSLAVVRASSYNEQFF
many,TRBJ2-7,TRBD1,TRBV7-2,TGTGCCAGCAGCTGGTCGGGACAGGGGGCCAACGAGCAGTACTTC,CASSWSGQGANEQYF
NA,TRBJ2-1,TRBD2,TRBV4-3,TGCGCCAGCAGCCAAGGGACTAGCGGAGACGTCTACAATGAGCAGTTCTTC,CASSQGTSGDVYNEQFF
many,TRBJ2-7,NA,TRBV10-3,TGTGCCATCAGTACCGGGAGAGACGAGCAGTACTTC,CAISTGRDEQYF
many,TRBJ1-5,NA,TRBV30,TGTGCCTGGGGGGGAGGCGGGAGACAGCCCCAGCATTTT,CAWGGGGRQPQHF
many,TRBJ2-1,TRBD2,TRBV20-1,TGCAGTGCTAGTTTTAGCGGGGGGGCAAATGAGCAGTTCTTC,CSASFSGGANEQFF
many,TRBJ2-1,TRBD2,TRBV13,TGTGCCAGCAGCTTATTCCTAGCGGGATTTGATGAGCAGTTCTTC,CASSLFLAGFDEQFF
NA,TRBJ2-2,NA,TRBV12-3/TRBV12-4,TGTGCCAGCAGTTCTAGGATGGTCACCGGGGAGCTGTTTTTT,CASSSRMVTGELFF